This T cell receptor (beta chain) was documented in a study of patients and donors after allogeneic stem cell transplantation. TCRdb itself ran the RT-PCR reads through MiXCR, one entry per CDR3 protein. This table has about 960,000 distinct CDR3 sequences, about a sixth appearing once. Trimming left V 2 bases short and J 4 bases short, with 18 bases between. Germline assignment: CDR1 SGHVS and CDR2 FQNEAQ. This CDR3 region has 17 residues. The receptor was derived from a human donor who was either an allogeneic HSCT recipient or a stem cell or donor lymphocyte infusion donor (not recorded which). It is not recorded whose cells these are; they may come from a transplant donor. This chain connects TRBV7-8 to TRBJ1-5; D is ambiguous. What was sequenced was blood, either unsorted or a sorted T cell fraction (not recorded which). The DNA for the CDR3 is TGTGCCAGCAGCTTATGGCCAAGAAGTACCGAAAATCAGCCCCAGCATTTT. It translates to CASSLWPRSTENQPQHF.